The 18 T cell receptor beta chains listed next were all sequenced from one sample in a study of OX40 agonist ivuxolimab in advanced cancers. The repertoire was sequenced with immunoSEQ multiplex PCR; TCRdb's copy has only in-frame clones and lacks some. This sample yields tens of thousands of clones, of which 70% to 90% are seen a single time; 8.2% belongs to the top ten. This specimen was CD4+ or CD8+ T cells sorted from blood, taken in a trial of the OX40 agonist ivuxolimab. The receptors here all came from an adult with an advanced solid tumor such as melanoma, head and neck, liver or kidney cancer.

The chain uses TRBV2 and TRBJ1-2, with D unresolved. CDR1 SNHLY and CDR2 FYNNEI come from the germline V gene. The CDR3 sequence is 15 residues long. V was clipped by 7 bases and J by 1 base, with 16 bases between them. The CDR3: CASNFRIVLNYGYTF. For the CDR3, the DNA is TGTGCCAGCAACTTCAGGATTGTTCTTAACTATGGCTACACCTTC.

J is TRBJ1-4 and V is TRBV5-1, with TRBD1 matching 8 bases. The V and J ends lost 3 bases and 5 bases, in that order; junction bases with no gene match: 6. Germline V lookup: CDR1 SGHRS, CDR2 YFSETQ. This CDR3 has 15 residues. Here the CDR3 DNA reads TGCGCCAGCAGCTCGGGGACAGGTCCAAATGAAAAACTGTTTTTT. Amino acids: CASSSGTGPNEKLFF.

The chain couples TRBV9 to TRBJ1-1, with D possibly TRBD1 on 5 matching bases. This CDR3 region has 15 residues. Germline V gene data show CDR1 as SGDLS and CDR2 as YYNGEE. Trimming stripped 6 bases from V and 4 bases from J, with 19 bases between. The CDR3 loop is CASTLMTSRGTEAFF. The CDR3 region has the DNA TGTGCCAGCACCCTGATGACTTCGAGGGGCACTGAAGCTTTCTTT.

CDR3 region: CASSQEAAGTNTGELFF. Here the CDR3 DNA reads TGTGCCAGCAGCCAAGAGGCAGCGGGGACGAACACCGGGGAGCTGTTTTTT. The chain recombines TRBV4-2 with TRBJ2-2; 7 nucleotides agree with TRBD2. The V and J ends lost 0 bases and 0 bases, in that order; junction bases with no gene match: 4. Germline CDR1 is LGHNA and CDR2 is YNFKEQ. The CDR3 consists of 17 residues.

This chain uses TRBV6-5 with TRBJ1-2, with D uncertain. Trimming took off 0 bases at V and 1 base at J, with 9 bases between the two ends. The CDR3 extends over 15 amino acids. Germline-derived CDR1 and CDR2 are MNHEY and SVGAGI. Written as DNA, the CDR3 is TGTGCCAGCAGTTACTCGGGAGGGCTTAACTATGGCTACACCTTC. Protein product: CASSYSGGLNYGYTF.

The CDR3 DNA follows: TGTGCCAGCAGGGTAACAGGGGCCCAAGAGACCCAGTACTTC. Amino acids: CASRVTGAQETQYF. This rearrangement joins TRBV6-6 to TRBJ2-5; TRBD1 agrees at 7 bases. J was trimmed by 1 base and V by 6 bases; bases with no gene match: 5. The CDR3 covers 14 residues. The germline CDR1 and CDR2 sequences are MNHNY and SVGAGI (reference sequence).

The CDR3 sequence is CASERLQGNTEAFF. The CDR3 DNA is TGTGCCAGCGAAAGGCTTCAGGGGAACACTGAAGCTTTCTTT. The chain couples TRBV6-5 to TRBJ1-1, with D maybe TRBD1 (5 bases). The germline CDR1 and CDR2 sequences are MNHEY and SVGAGI. This CDR3 contains 14 residues. V was shortened by 8 bases and J by 1 base, with 14 bases between the two germline ends.

This clone was seen a single time. This rearrangement joins TRBV4-1 to TRBJ2-6; D ambiguous. The length of the CDR3 is 20 residues. Germline V lookup: CDR1 MGHRA, CDR2 YSYEKL. V gave up 2 bases and J gave up 0 bases, with 20 bases separating them. This chain's CDR3 is CASSQSPVKIASSGANVLTF. The CDR3 DNA follows: TGCGCCAGCAGCCAATCCCCAGTCAAGATAGCCAGCTCTGGGGCCAACGTCCTGACTTTC.

This chain links TRBV19 with TRBJ2-5; 7 positions match TRBD2. This CDR3 region has 13 residues. Germline V gives CDR1 LNHDA, CDR2 SQIVND (reference sequence). J gave up 4 bases and V 7 bases, and 6 bases lay outside the gene matches. The CDR3 DNA follows: TGTGCCAGTATAGCGGGCCCGGGAGAGACCCAGTACTTC. It yields the protein CASIAGPGETQYF.

CDR3 in DNA: TGCGCCAGCAGCTTGGGAATTAGCGGGGGGTTCACAGATACGCAGTATTTT. It encodes CASSLGISGGFTDTQYF. The chain is built from TRBV5-1 and TRBJ2-3, with 10 bases that match TRBD2. The germline CDR1 and CDR2 sequences are SGHRS and YFSETQ. CDR3 size: 17 residues. V lost 0 bases to trimming and J lost 2 bases; unmatched junction nucleotides: 6.

This chain uses TRBV25-1 with TRBJ1-2; no clear D gene. Germline V lookup: CDR1 MGHDK, CDR2 SYGVNS. Trimming shortened V by 1 base and J by 0 bases, and 15 bases separated the two germline ends. The CDR3 covers 17 residues. CDR3 protein: CASSESVSNTANYGYTF. The CDR3 nucleotides are TGTGCCAGCAGTGAATCTGTGTCGAACACCGCTAACTATGGCTACACCTTC.

This clone appeared a few times. The chain couples TRBV2 to TRBJ1-6; D perhaps matches TRBD1 (5 bases). Deletions cut 7 bases from V and 5 bases from J, with 9 bases between. The CDR3 runs to 13 residues. CDR1 is SNHLY and CDR2 is FYNNEI in the germline V gene. CDR3 sequence reads: CASTEQDNSPLHF. CDR3 in DNA: TGTGCCAGCACAGAACAGGATAATTCACCCCTCCACTTT.

This chain connects TRBV6-5 to TRBJ1-1; 9 bases are shared with TRBD1. Trimming cost V 6 bases and J 8 bases; bases outside gene matches: 13. The CDR3 spans 15 residues. Germline-derived CDR1 and CDR2 are MNHEY and SVGAGI. This chain's CDR3 is CASSPHRTGEKEAFF. Written as DNA, the CDR3 is TGTGCCAGCAGCCCTCATCGGACAGGGGAAAAGGAAGCTTTCTTT.

This clone occurred once. The chain combines TRBV5-1 with TRBJ2-3; unclear D gene. The V end was cut by 0 bases, the J end by 11 bases, with 16 bases between. Germline V gives CDR1 SGHRS, CDR2 YFSETQ. The CDR3 has 14 residues. CDR3 DNA sequence: TGCGCCAGCAGCTTGGAGGCAACTTCCCCGAGGCAGTATTTT. Its translation: CASSLEATSPRQYF.

This clone came up a few times. The V call is TRBV6-6, the J call TRBJ2-7; no reliable D call. V was shortened by 0 bases and J by 3 bases, with 12 bases between the two germline ends. The CDR3 sequence is 15 residues long. Germline CDR1 is MNHNY and CDR2 is SVGAGI (reference sequence). DNA of the CDR3: TGTGCCAGCAGTTACTCGATTGGTTCGAGCTACGAGCAGTACGTC. Protein sequence: CASSYSIGSSYEQYV.

The genes are TRBV12-5 and TRBJ1-1; TRBD1 matches 7 bases. After removal of 3 bases from V and 4 bases from J, the junction contained 2 bases not matched to a gene. Germline CDR1 LGHNT, CDR2 FRNRAP. There are 13 residues in the CDR3. The CDR3 DNA is TGTGCTAGTGGTTTACAGGGGAGCACTGAAGCTTTCTTT. Translating gives CASGLQGSTEAFF.

The chain joins TRBV6-6 to TRBJ1-4; D ambiguous. Trimming stripped 8 bases from V and 4 bases from J, with 5 bases between. CDR3 length: 11 residues. CDR1 is MNHNY, CDR2 SVGAGI, per germline (reference sequence). The CDR3 is CASRRNEKLFF. The CDR3 coding sequence is TGTGCCAGCCGCCGTAATGAAAAACTGTTTTTT.

This clone has more than one count but fewer than ten. V is TRBV19 and J is TRBJ1-5; D ambiguous. Germline CDR1 reads LNHDA; CDR2 reads SQIVND (reference sequence). With 7 bases removed from V and 4 bases from J, the gap between germline ends came to 14 bases. This CDR3 region has 14 residues. CDR3 nucleotide sequence: TGTGCCAGTATTTCCGGCCAGGAAAATCAGCCCCAGCATTTT. This codes for CASISGQENQPQHF.